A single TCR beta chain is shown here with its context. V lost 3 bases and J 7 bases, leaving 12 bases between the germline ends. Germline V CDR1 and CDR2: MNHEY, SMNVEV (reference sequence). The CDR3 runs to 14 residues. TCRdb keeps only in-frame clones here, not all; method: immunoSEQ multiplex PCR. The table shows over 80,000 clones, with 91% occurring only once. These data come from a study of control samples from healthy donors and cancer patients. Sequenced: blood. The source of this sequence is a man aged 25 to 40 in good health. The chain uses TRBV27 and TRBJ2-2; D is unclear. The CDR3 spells CASSFGRLGGELFF. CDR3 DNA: TGTGCCAGCAGTTTCGGCAGATTGGGCGGGGAGCTGTTTTTT.